There are a few counts of the clone carrying this T cell receptor beta chain. Its antigen is currently unknown. One entry per CDR3 protein results from TCRdb running MiXCR on the reads. The sample lists over 250,000 distinct CDR3 sequences, about 23% occurring once. This record comes from a study of T cell repertoires in cytomegalovirus infection. Findings and caveats of the study: Accumulated public TCR beta family frequency recognized individuals carrying CMV together with the relevant HLA. The response measured ex vivo was dominated by TCR beta clonotypes (HLA-C-restricted and CMV-specific).

With 3 bases removed from V and 6 bases from J, the gap between germline ends came to 6 bases. Germline CDR1 is DFQATT and CDR2 is SNEGSKA (reference sequence). The CDR3 sequence is 11 residues long. This chain links TRBV20-1 with TRBJ2-1; possible D gene TRBD2, 5 bases. The TCR sequence derives from a human donor in good health (CMV status not recorded). Some clones in this sample may be carry-over from other donors' samples. Sequenced: PBMCs. DNA of the CDR3: TGCAGTGCTAGCCGGGGCAATGAGCAGTTCTTC. Translation: CSASRGNEQFF.